This TCR beta chain was sequenced during a study of spatial heterogeneity in lung cancer. TCRdb used MiXCR to reprocess the 5' RACE reads, holding one entry per CDR3 protein. The table records 5,000 to 6,500 distinct CDR3 sequences, about an eighth of them present only once. By proportion, this clonotype is medium-sized. Germline V CDR1 and CDR2: DFQATT, SNEGSKA (reference sequence). The CDR3 has 12 residues. V was clipped by 6 bases and J by 3 bases, with 11 bases between them. Time point meaning: sample taken at primary tumor resection. Whole RNA, isolated from tumor, nontumor lung or frozen PBMC, was sequenced without prior sorting.

The TCR comes from a male donor with early-stage non-small cell lung cancer. The V gene is TRBV20-1, the J gene TRBJ2-5; possible D gene TRBD2, 5 bases. The sample consisted of normal lung tissue next to the tumor, taken at surgery. In DNA form, the CDR3 reads TGCAGTGCCCTTTACGGGAAAGAGACCCAGTACTTC. Translating gives CSALYGKETQYF.